The 27 T cell receptor beta chains reported below all come from one sample, sequenced in a study of control samples from healthy donors and cancer patients. Generated by immunoSEQ multiplex PCR, the TCRdb table keeps only in-frame clones and is missing some. The table records about 110,000 clones, about 80% of them present only once. The material sequenced was blood. The source is a man aged 18 to 29 in good health.

This sequence joins TRBV18 and TRBJ1-5; the D is unclear. Trimming took 4 bases from V and 0 from J, leaving 7 bases between them. Per germline, CDR1 KGHSH and CDR2 LQKENI. The CDR3 has 14 residues. CDR3 sequence reads: CASSQGPSNQPQHF. CDR3 coding DNA: TGTGCCAGCTCACAGGGCCCTAGCAATCAGCCCCAGCATTTT.

This clone is medium-sized (0.01 to 0.1%) within its sample. V is TRBV6-4 and J is TRBJ2-2; D ambiguous. From germline, CDR1 is MRHNA and CDR2 SNTAGT. V was cut by 3 bases and J by 4 bases, with 9 bases left in between. This CDR3 is built from 14 residues. CDR3 in DNA: TGTGCCAGCAGTGAGTCAGCCAGCACCGGGGAGCTGTTTTTT. Translation: CASSESASTGELFF.

This chain uses TRBV11-2 with TRBJ2-7, with TRBD1 as a possible D gene (5 bases). The germline V gene has CDR1 SGHAT and CDR2 FQNNGV. The CDR3 has 13 amino acids. This CDR3 is CASSLDRAGRRDV. As DNA, the CDR3 is TGTGCCAGCAGCTTAGATCGGGCAGGGCGACGGGACGTC.

This chain links TRBV27 with TRBJ2-3; possible D gene TRBD2, 7 bases. Germline V gene data show CDR1 as MNHEY and CDR2 as SMNVEV (reference sequence). Trimming cost V 3 bases and J 1 base, with 11 bases left between them. The CDR3 has 15 amino acids. In nucleotides, the CDR3 is TGTGCCAGCAGTTTGGCGGGGGCCGGCACAGATACGCAGTATTTT. Amino acid sequence: CASSLAGAGTDTQYF.

Only one count was recorded for this clone. The chain combines TRBV3-1 (or the pseudogene TRBV3-2) with TRBJ1-6; D is perhaps TRBD1 (5 bases). This CDR3 spans 15 amino acids. V was shortened by 4 bases and J by 3 bases, with 10 bases between the two germline ends. CDR1 is LGHDT and CDR2 is YNNKEL in the germline V gene (reference sequence). The chain's CDR3 is CASSRDGHYNSPLHF. CDR3 DNA sequence: TGTGCCAGCAGCCGGGACGGTCACTATAATTCACCCCTCCACTTT.

The chain joins TRBV7-8 to TRBJ2-3; no firm D call. The CDR3 extends over 15 amino acids. The germline gives CDR1 SGHVS, CDR2 FQNEAQ. The germline V and J ends were trimmed by 5 bases and 6 bases, with 18 bases remaining between them. The CDR3 DNA follows: TGTGCCAGCAGCCTCCCTGGTCCTCCCCAGGATACGCAGTATTTT. Its translation: CASSLPGPPQDTQYF.

The table lists this clone with a few counts. This chain links TRBV9 with TRBJ2-5; 7 bases agree with TRBD1. Trimming cost V 0 bases and J 4 bases; bases outside gene matches: 6. CDR3 length: 15 residues. The germline CDR1 and CDR2 sequences are SGDLS and YYNGEE. The CDR3 sequence: CASSVAGGSRETQYF. CDR3 in DNA: TGTGCCAGCAGCGTAGCAGGGGGTTCTAGAGAGACCCAGTACTTC.

This clone has a single count. The rearrangement uses TRBV21-1 and TRBJ2-4; the D segment call TRBD1 is taken from the table without a DNA check. TRBV21-1 is reported as a pseudogene. The CDR3 runs 17 residues. CDR3 loop: CASSKGSREEAKNIQYF. Written as DNA, the CDR3 is TGTGCCAGCAGCAAAGGGTCCAGGGAAGAAGCCAAAAACATTCAGTACTTC.

V gene TRBV14 combines with J gene TRBJ2-7; the match to TRBD2 covers 9 bases. The CDR3 covers 13 residues. V lost 4 bases, J lost 4 bases, and 2 bases stayed unmatched. CDR1 and CDR2 (germline): SGHDN, FVKESK. For the CDR3, the DNA is TGTGCCAGCAGCCGCGGGAGGGCTTACGAGCAGTACTTC. Translation: CASSRGRAYEQYF.

The V call is TRBV6-2 or TRBV6-3, the J call TRBJ1-5; D unclear. V lost 2 bases to trimming and J lost 0 bases, with 14 bases between them. CDR3 length equals 17 residues. The germline V gene encodes CDR1 MNHEY and CDR2 SVGEGT. CDR3 residues: CASSYAGALYSNQPQHF. Written as DNA, the CDR3 is TGTGCCAGCAGTTACGCAGGAGCCCTTTATAGCAATCAGCCCCAGCATTTT.

The chain recombines TRBV19 with TRBJ2-3; D not resolved. Between the trimmed V and J ends, which lost 7 bases and 2 bases, there was a span of 7 bases. This CDR3 contains 12 residues. Per germline, CDR1 LNHDA and CDR2 SQIVND (reference sequence). The CDR3 DNA sequence: TGTGCCAGTAATAAAGACACAGATACGCAGTATTTT. It encodes CASNKDTDTQYF.

This chain links TRBV7-6 with TRBJ1-3; TRBD1 matches 9 bases. CDR3 size: 20 residues. Trimming took 5 bases from V and 3 from J; bases not matched to a gene: 20. From germline, CDR1 is SGHVS and CDR2 FNYEAQ. CDR3 coding DNA: TGTGCCAGCAGCCCTAAGGCGGGACAGGGTGTTTTTGGGCTTGGAAACACCATATATTTT. Residues: CASSPKAGQGVFGLGNTIYF.

V usage is TRBV9 and J usage is TRBJ2-2, with 11 positions matching TRBD1. CDR3 length: 19 residues. Germline CDR1 is SGDLS and CDR2 is YYNGEE. The ends lost 0 bases at V and 1 base at J; junction bases unmatched: 8. As DNA, the CDR3 is TGTGCCAGCAGCGTAGGGCCCCGGGGGACAGGGGGGAACACCGGGGAGCTGTTTTTT. Translation gives CASSVGPRGTGGNTGELFF.

The V call is TRBV11-2, the J call TRBJ2-7; D not certain. CDR1 is SGHAT and CDR2 is FQNNGV in the germline V gene. The CDR3 contains 12 residues. The germline V and J ends were trimmed by 0 bases and 3 bases, with 3 bases remaining between them. This CDR3 is CASSLDYYEQYF. The CDR3 DNA reads as TGTGCCAGCAGCTTAGATTACTACGAGCAGTACTTC.

The V and J genes are TRBV28 and TRBJ2-3; 10 positions match TRBD2. Germline values: CDR1 MDHEN, CDR2 SYDVKM. Trimming at V came to 4 bases and at J to 1 base, leaving 5 bases not matched to a gene. The CDR3 contains 16 residues. For the CDR3, the DNA is TGTGCCAGCAGTTCTGTAGCGGGGGGTGGCACAGATACGCAGTATTTT. Amino acids: CASSSVAGGGTDTQYF.

This clone was recorded only once. The chain has TRBV6-5 and TRBJ2-5; no reliable D call. Deletions cut 2 bases from V and 4 bases from J, with 14 bases between. Per germline, CDR1 MNHEY and CDR2 SVGAGI. The CDR3 is 15 residues long. CDR3 region: CASSYQGLRRETQYF. The CDR3 DNA reads TGTGCCAGCAGTTACCAAGGCCTGCGGCGAGAGACCCAGTACTTC.

The V call is TRBV7-9, the J call TRBJ2-7; 7 bases agree with TRBD1. The V gene's germline CDR1 is SEHNR and CDR2 FQNEAQ (reference sequence). CDR3 length equals 12 residues. After removal of 3 bases from V and 6 bases from J, the junction contained 2 bases not matched to a gene. The CDR3 sequence is CASSFRDSEQYF. The CDR3 bases are TGTGCCAGCAGCTTCCGGGACAGCGAGCAGTACTTC.

V and J are TRBV11-1 and TRBJ2-5; tentative D call: TRBD2 (5 bases). This CDR3 spans 14 amino acids. V lost 0 bases to trimming and J lost 4 bases, with 9 bases between them. Germline lookup yields CDR1 SGHAT and CDR2 FQDESV (reference sequence). The CDR3 DNA reads as TGTGCCAGCAGCTTAGCACCTGGAGGAGAGACCCAGTACTTC. Translated, it gives CASSLAPGGETQYF.

This sequence joins TRBV13 and TRBJ2-2, with D perhaps matching TRBD1 or TRBD2 (5 bases each). V shed 3 bases and J shed 1 base, with 9 bases lying between them. Per germline, CDR1 PRHDT and CDR2 FYEKMQ (reference sequence). The CDR3 is 15 amino acids. This chain's CDR3 is CASSFKGRNTGELFF. CDR3 DNA sequence: TGTGCCAGCAGCTTCAAGGGACGGAACACCGGGGAGCTGTTTTTT. The variable domain in full, with the rest retrieved from reference TRBV13 and TRBJ2-2, is AAGVIQSPRHLIKEKRETATLKCYPIPRHDTVYWYQQGPGQDPQFLISFYEKMQSDKGSIPDRFSAQQFSDYHSELNMSSLELGDSALYFCASSFKGRNTGELFFGEGSRLTVL.

The rearrangement uses TRBV5-6 and TRBJ2-5; D is perhaps TRBD2 (6 bases). Germline V gene lookup returns CDR1 SGHDT and CDR2 YYEEEE. The CDR3 contains 14 residues. V lost 1 base and J lost 6, with 13 bases in between. The CDR3 loop is CASSLLSGVKTQYF. CDR3 DNA sequence: TGTGCCAGCAGCTTGCTATCGGGGGTAAAGACCCAGTACTTC.

This clone was seen a single time. The chain couples TRBV28 to TRBJ2-2; TRBD2 matches 9 bases. Trimming removed 2 bases from V and 2 bases from J; junction bases left unmatched: 3. The CDR3 length is 16 residues. CDR1 is MDHEN and CDR2 is SYDVKM in the germline V gene. The CDR3 bases are TGTGCCAGCAGTTTAAGCGGGGGGCAAAACACCGGGGAGCTGTTTTTT. It yields the protein CASSLSGGQNTGELFF.

V usage is TRBV28 and J usage is TRBJ1-5; TRBD1 agrees at 7 bases. In germline, CDR1 is MDHEN, CDR2 SYDVKM. The ends lost 2 bases at V and 4 bases at J; junction bases unmatched: 5. This CDR3 contains 15 residues. The CDR3 nucleotides read TGTGCCAGCAGTTTACAGGGGGGTAGGAATCAGCCCCAGCATTTT. Translated: CASSLQGGRNQPQHF.

The chain is built from TRBV24-1 and TRBJ2-3; D is uncertain. With 4 bases removed from V and 6 bases from J, the gap between germline ends came to 10 bases. Germline V gene lookup returns CDR1 KGHDR and CDR2 SFDVKD. The CDR3 has 13 amino acids. In DNA, the CDR3 is TGTGCCACCAGTGACGCAAATCGGGATACGCAGTATTTT. Translation gives CATSDANRDTQYF.

A remark on this clone: An end of the junction differs from the germline gene, which may be a read error. The rearrangement links TRBV6-1 to TRBJ2-2; 12 positions match TRBD2. The germline V gene has CDR1 MNHNS and CDR2 SASEGT. The CDR3 loop spans 16 amino acids. The CDR3 bases are TGTGCCAGCTGTGACCCTCTAGCGGGGGGGCCCGGGGAGCTGTTTTTT. It codes for CASCDPLAGGPGELFF.

With regard to this clone: Other DNA sequences in this specimen translate into the identical CDR3. The J gene is TRBJ2-2, the V gene TRBV5-1; TRBD1 aligns across 10 bases. J gave up 5 bases and V 1 base, and 17 bases lay outside the gene matches. The CDR3 has 20 residues. The germline V gene encodes CDR1 SGHRS and CDR2 YFSETQ. The CDR3 DNA reads as TGCGCCAGCAGCTTGAGCACCTTGGGCTGGACAGGGGGGCGGACCGGGGAGCTGTTTTTT. This sequence encodes CASSLSTLGWTGGRTGELFF.

As concerns this clone: The identical CDR3 is also encoded by other nucleotide sequences in the sample. CDR3 loop: CASSQAGMNTEAFF. The DNA for the CDR3 is TGTGCCAGCAGCCAGGCAGGGATGAACACTGAAGCTTTCTTT. The chain combines TRBV14 with TRBJ1-1, with a weak D call TRBD1 (5 bases). Trimming stripped 3 bases from V and 0 bases from J, with 8 bases between. The CDR3 has 14 residues. The V gene's germline CDR1 is SGHDN and CDR2 FVKESK.

The chain joins TRBV5-4 to TRBJ2-3, with D uncertain. The V end lost 1 base, the J end lost 0 bases, and 3 bases lay between the germline ends. Germline CDR1 is SGHNT and CDR2 is YYREEE (reference sequence). The CDR3 totals 13 residues. The CDR3 loop is CASSLRSTDTQYF. CDR3 nucleotide sequence: TGTGCCAGCAGCTTGAGAAGCACAGATACGCAGTATTTT.